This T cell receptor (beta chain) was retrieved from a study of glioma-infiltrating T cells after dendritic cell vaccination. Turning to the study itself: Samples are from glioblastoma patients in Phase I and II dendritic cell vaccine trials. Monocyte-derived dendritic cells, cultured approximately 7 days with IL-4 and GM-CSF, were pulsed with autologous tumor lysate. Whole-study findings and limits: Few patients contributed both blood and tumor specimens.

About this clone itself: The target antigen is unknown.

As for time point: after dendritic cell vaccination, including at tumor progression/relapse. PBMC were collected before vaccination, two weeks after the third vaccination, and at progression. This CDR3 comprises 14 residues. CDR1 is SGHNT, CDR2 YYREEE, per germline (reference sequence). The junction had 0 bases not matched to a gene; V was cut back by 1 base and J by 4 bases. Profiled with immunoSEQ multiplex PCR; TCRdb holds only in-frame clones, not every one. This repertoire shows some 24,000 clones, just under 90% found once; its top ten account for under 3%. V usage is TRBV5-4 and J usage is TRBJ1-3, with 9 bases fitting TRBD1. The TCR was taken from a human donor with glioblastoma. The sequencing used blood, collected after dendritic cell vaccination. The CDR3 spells CASSLTGGGNTIYF. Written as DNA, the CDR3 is TGTGCCAGCAGCTTGACAGGGGGCGGAAACACCATATATTTT.